This TCR beta chain stems from a study of blood T cells in healthy people across ages. Whole-study results and caveats: Naive CD4+ cell counts and diversity both ran higher in long-lived than in aged donors. Expanded clonotype shifts may have been confounded, as the donors had an unknown CMV status.

A second PCR, run for roughly 7 to 11 cycles, used a sample-barcoded 5' primer plus a J-beta primer mix. TCRdb independently ran MiXCR on the 5' RACE reads; one entry per CDR3 protein. The sample lists more than 1 million distinct CDR3 sequences; 40% to 45% were seen once. PBMCs were isolated at a quantity of at least 6 million per sample. A remark on this clonotype: Its target is not known.

Sequencing used blood. This receptor was identified in a woman aged 60-75 years in good health.

Here the CDR3 reads CSARDGAGEEAQYF. In DNA, the CDR3 is TGCAGTGCTAGAGATGGGGCGGGGGAAGAGGCCCAGTACTTC. The V gene is TRBV20-1, the J gene TRBJ2-4; 7 nucleotides line up with TRBD2. The CDR3 has 14 residues. The germline CDR1 and CDR2 sequences are DFQATT and SNEGSKA (reference sequence). Germline trimming cut 0 bases from V and 13 bases from J; bases unmatched to any gene: 12.